The entry that follows covers one TCR beta chain sequence. TCRdb called the RT-PCR reads again in MiXCR, with one record for every CDR3 protein. Here the sample spans approximately 150,000 distinct CDR3 sequences, about a third being singletons. This specimen comes from a study of patients and donors after allogeneic stem cell transplantation. Trimming pared 5 bases from V and 7 bases from J, leaving 11 bases between. This CDR3 region has 12 residues. Germline CDR1 and CDR2: MNHEY and SVGAGI. The sample taken for sequencing was blood, either unsorted or a sorted T cell fraction (not recorded which). The sequence came from a human donor who was either an allogeneic HSCT recipient or a stem cell or donor lymphocyte infusion donor (not recorded which). It is not recorded whose cells these are; they may come from a transplant donor. The genes are TRBV6-5 and TRBJ1-2, with D unclear. The CDR3 region is CASSSVQTGYTF. The CDR3 DNA is TGTGCCAGCAGTAGTGTGCAGACTGGCTACACCTTC.